This T cell receptor beta chain was captured in a study of blood T cells in healthy people across ages. Looking at the study overall: Per every two T cells, about one barcoded beta molecule was captured by template switching. General study findings and limits: Naive T cell percentage showed a strong correlation with the diversity of TCR beta. Nothing was known about donor CMV status, and this possibly confounded expanded clonotype changes.

A second PCR of roughly 6 to 12 cycles used a sample-barcoded 5' primer and a J-beta primer mix. TCRdb re-called the 5' RACE reads with MiXCR, one entry per CDR3 protein. The sample shows approximately 800,000 distinct CDR3 sequences, roughly 53% of them seen only once. The CDR3 spans 13 residues. CDR1 is MNHEY, CDR2 SVGEGT, per germline. This clonotype was observed a few times. Its specificity is unknown. This clonotype was obtained from a man at least 80 years old in good health. V usage is TRBV6-2 or TRBV6-3 and J usage is TRBJ2-5, with 10 nucleotides matching TRBD2. The closer fit of TRBJ2-7 to the DNA end suggests the J call may be wrong. The sample taken for sequencing was blood. The CDR3 spells CASTRGLANEQYF. DNA for the CDR3: TGTGCCAGCACCCGGGGACTAGCGAACGAGCAGTACTTC.